Reported below is one TCR beta chain. Individuals drawn from 24 US areas were about 18 to 95 years old. This record comes from a study of blood T cell repertoires in COVID-19. The wider study: PBMCs, B-cell-depleted T cells, or T cells provided the cDNA or gDNA that made up the material.

Trimming took 0 bases from V and 6 from J; bases not matched to a gene: 7. Germline assignment: CDR1 ENHRY and CDR2 SYGVKD. This CDR3 contains 16 residues. Study processing details: Reference gene primers were amplified, and this amplification served to estimate nucleated cell counts. Assay used: immunoSEQ multiplex PCR; TCRdb lists only in-frame clones, some missing. Clone size and the V and J calls come from that table; the DNA yielded D and trimming. The sample lists approximately 400,000 clones; 88% were seen once. The clonotype comes from a young woman who had recovered from COVID-19. This chain joins TRBV10-3 and TRBJ1-4; 7 positions match TRBD1. The sample taken for sequencing was PBMCs or T cells enriched from blood (not recorded which). The CDR3 sequence: CAISESRRGQDEKLFF. CDR3 nucleotide sequence: TGTGCCATCAGTGAGTCGAGAAGGGGGCAGGATGAAAAACTGTTTTTT.